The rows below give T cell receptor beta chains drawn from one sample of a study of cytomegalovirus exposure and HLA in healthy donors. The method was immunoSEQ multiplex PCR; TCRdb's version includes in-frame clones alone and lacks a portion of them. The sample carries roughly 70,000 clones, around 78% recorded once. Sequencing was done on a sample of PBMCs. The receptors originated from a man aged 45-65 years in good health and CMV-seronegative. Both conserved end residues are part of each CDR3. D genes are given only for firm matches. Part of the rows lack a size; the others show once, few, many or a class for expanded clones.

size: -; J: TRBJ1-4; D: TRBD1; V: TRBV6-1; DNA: TGTGCCAGCAGTGAAGGAGGAGGACAGGGAAATGAAAAACTGTTTTTT; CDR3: CASSEGGGQGNEKLFF
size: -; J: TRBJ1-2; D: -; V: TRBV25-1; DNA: TGTGCCAGCAGTGAACAGGGAACGAATGGCTACACCTTC; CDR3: CASSEQGTNGYTF
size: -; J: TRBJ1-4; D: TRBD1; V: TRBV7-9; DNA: TGTGCCAGCAGCGCGGGACAGCCTAATGAAAAACTGTTTTTT; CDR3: CASSAGQPNEKLFF
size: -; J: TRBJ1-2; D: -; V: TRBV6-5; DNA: TGTGCCAGCTTTAGCCGTTACTCCTACTATGGCTACACCTTC; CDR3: CASFSRYSYYGYTF
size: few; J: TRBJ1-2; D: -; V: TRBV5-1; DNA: TGCGCCAGCAGCTTGGGGGCAGCCTATGGCTACACCTTC; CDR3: CASSLGAAYGYTF
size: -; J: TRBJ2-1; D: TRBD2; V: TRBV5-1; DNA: TGCGCCAGCAGCCAGGCGGGGGGGGGCTACAATGAGCAGTTCTTC; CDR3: CASSQAGGGYNEQFF
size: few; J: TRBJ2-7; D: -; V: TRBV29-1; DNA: TGCAGCGTTGTAAGCGCGGGGACAGCCGAGCAGTACTTC; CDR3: CSVVSAGTAEQYF
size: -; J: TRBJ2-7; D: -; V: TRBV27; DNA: TGTGCCAGCAGCGCCTATAGCGGATCCGGGTACGAGCAGTACTTC; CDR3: CASSAYSGSGYEQYF
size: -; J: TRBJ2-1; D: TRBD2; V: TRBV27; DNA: TGTGCCAGCTTAGATCGGACTAGCTCGAGCTCCTACAATGAGCAGTTCTTC; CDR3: CASLDRTSSSSYNEQFF
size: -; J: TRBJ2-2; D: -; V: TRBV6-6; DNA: TGTGCCAGCGGACCTTGGACCCAGGGCACCGGGGAGCTGTTTTTT; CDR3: CASGPWTQGTGELFF
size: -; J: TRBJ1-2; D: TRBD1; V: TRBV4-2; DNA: TGTGCCAGCAGCCAAGATTTCACAGGGGGCGCAAAAGGCTACACCTTC; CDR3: CASSQDFTGGAKGYTF
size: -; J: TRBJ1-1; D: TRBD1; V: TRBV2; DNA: TGTGCCAGCAGCCCCCGGGACAGGGTTACTGAAGCTTTCTTT; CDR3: CASSPRDRVTEAFF
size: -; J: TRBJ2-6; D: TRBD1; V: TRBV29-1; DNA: TGCAGCGTTGGTGTCTGGGACAGGAATTTCTCTGGGGCCAACGTCCTGACTTTC; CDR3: CSVGVWDRNFSGANVLTF
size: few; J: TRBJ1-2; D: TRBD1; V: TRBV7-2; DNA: TGTGCCAGCAGCTCCCACAGGGGGTCGGCCTATGGCTACACCTTC; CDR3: CASSSHRGSAYGYTF
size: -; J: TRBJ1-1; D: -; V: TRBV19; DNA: TGTGCCAGTAGTGGGGGGGTCCGGGACACTGAAGCTTTCTTT; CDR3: CASSGGVRDTEAFF
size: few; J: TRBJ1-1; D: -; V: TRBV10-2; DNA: TGCGCCAGCGGGGCGGCGTTGAACACTGAAGCTTTCTTT; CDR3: CASGAALNTEAFF
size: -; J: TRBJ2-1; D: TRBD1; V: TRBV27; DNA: TGTGCCAGCAGATCGTTGGGGACAGGAGTCTACAATGAGCAGTTCTTC; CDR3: CASRSLGTGVYNEQFF
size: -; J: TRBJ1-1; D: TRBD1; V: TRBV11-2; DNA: TGTGCCAGCAGCTACTTAGGGACAGAAAACACTGAAGCTTTCTTT; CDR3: CASSYLGTENTEAFF
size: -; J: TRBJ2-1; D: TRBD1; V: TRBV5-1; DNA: TGCGCCAGCAGCGAGGGACAGGTCTCCTACAATGAGCAGTTCTTC; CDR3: CASSEGQVSYNEQFF
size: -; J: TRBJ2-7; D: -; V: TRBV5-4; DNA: TGTGCCAGCAGCTTGAGGGGCGAGCAGTACTTC; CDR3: CASSLRGEQYF
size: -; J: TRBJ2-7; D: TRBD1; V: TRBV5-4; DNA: TGTGCCAGCAGCTTTCGGGACAGGGGCCACGAGCAGTACTTC; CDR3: CASSFRDRGHEQYF
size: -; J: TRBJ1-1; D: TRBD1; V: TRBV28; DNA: TGTGCCAGCAGCCACAGGGGGCCGGGGAACACTGAAGCTTTCTTT; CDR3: CASSHRGPGNTEAFF
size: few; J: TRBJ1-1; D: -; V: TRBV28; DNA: TGTGCCAGCAGTTTGGCCGGGGTTGAGGGTGGAGCTTTCTTT; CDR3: CASSLAGVEGGAFF
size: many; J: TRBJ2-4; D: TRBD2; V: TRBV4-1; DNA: TGCGCCAGCAGTTCCCTGGGGGGGGTAGCCAAAAACATTCAGTACTTC; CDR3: CASSSLGGVAKNIQYF
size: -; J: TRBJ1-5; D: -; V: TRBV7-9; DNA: TGTGCCAGCAGCTCGGGACACAACAATCAGCCCCAGCATTTT; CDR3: CASSSGHNNQPQHF
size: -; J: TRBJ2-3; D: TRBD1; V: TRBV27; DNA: TGTGCCAGCAGTGCGGGACAGGGTACGACAGATACGCAGTATTTT; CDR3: CASSAGQGTTDTQYF
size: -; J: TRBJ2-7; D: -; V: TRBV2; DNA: TGTGCCAGCAGGTCGGCGGGACGGACCTACGAGCAGTACTTC; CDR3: CASRSAGRTYEQYF
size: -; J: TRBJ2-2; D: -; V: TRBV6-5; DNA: TGTGCCAGCGGAAGGAGTTCGGACACCGGGGAGCTGTTTTTT; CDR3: CASGRSSDTGELFF
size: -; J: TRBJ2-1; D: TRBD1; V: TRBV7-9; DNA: TGTGCCAGCAGTGGGACAGGGATTAGCTATGAGCAGTTCTTC; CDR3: CASSGTGISYEQFF
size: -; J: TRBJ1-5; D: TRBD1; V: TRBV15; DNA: TGTGCCACCAGCAGAGATAGGACAGGGACTTATCAGCCCCAGCATTTT; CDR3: CATSRDRTGTYQPQHF
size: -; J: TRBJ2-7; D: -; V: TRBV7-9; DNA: TGTGCCAGCAGCTTAGTAGCTAACGAGCAGTACTTC; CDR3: CASSLVANEQYF
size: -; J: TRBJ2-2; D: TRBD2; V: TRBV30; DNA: TGTGCCTGGAGGCAAGCGGGGGTGAACACCGGGGAGCTGTTTTTT; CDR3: CAWRQAGVNTGELFF
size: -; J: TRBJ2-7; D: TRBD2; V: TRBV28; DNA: TGTGCCAGCAGTTTGTTCCAGGGACTATTCGAGCAGTACTTC; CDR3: CASSLFQGLFEQYF
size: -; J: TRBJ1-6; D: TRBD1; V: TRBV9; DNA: TGTGCCAGCAGCCAGGGACAGGGGTTAGGATCACCCCTCCACTTT; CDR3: CASSQGQGLGSPLHF
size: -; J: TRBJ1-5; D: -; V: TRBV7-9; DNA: TGTGCCAGCAGCGATCAGGGACAGCCCCAGCATTTT; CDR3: CASSDQGQPQHF
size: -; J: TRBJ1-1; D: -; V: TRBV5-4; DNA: TGTGCCAGCAGCTTAAATAACAGGGACACTGAAGCTTTCTTT; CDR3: CASSLNNRDTEAFF
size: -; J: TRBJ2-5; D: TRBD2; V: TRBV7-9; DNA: TGTGCCAGCAACGTTCTGGCGGGAGGTCTTCAAGAGACCCAGTACTTC; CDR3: CASNVLAGGLQETQYF
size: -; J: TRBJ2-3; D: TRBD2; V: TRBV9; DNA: TGTGCCAGCAGCGTACTTCGGCGGGAGGCCACAGATACGCAGTATTTT; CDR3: CASSVLRREATDTQYF
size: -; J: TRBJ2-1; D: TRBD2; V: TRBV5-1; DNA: TGCGCCAGCAGCTTGGTAGGTCTAGCGGAGTTTAATGAGCAGTTCTTC; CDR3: CASSLVGLAEFNEQFF
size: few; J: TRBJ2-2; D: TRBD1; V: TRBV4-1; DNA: TGCGCCAGCAGCCAGCCCACAGGGGGCCCCGGGGAGCTGTTTTTT; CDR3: CASSQPTGGPGELFF
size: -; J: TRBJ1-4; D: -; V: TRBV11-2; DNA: TGTGCCAGCAGCTGGCGGAGGACAACTAATGAAAAACTGTTTTTT; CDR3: CASSWRRTTNEKLFF
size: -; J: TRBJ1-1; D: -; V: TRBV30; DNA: TGTGCCTGGAGGGGGACACGGATAATGAACACTGAAGCTTTCTTT; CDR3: CAWRGTRIMNTEAFF